This T cell receptor (beta chain) was sequenced for a study of blood T cell repertoires in COVID-19. Study in general: Sites across the United States, Italy and Spain contributed samples from acute and convalescent COVID-19. The cDNA or gDNA used as material had been derived from T cells, B-cell-depleted T cells, or PBMCs.

V lost 5 bases, J lost 0 bases, and 4 bases stayed unmatched. Germline V gives CDR1 SGHVS, CDR2 FNYEAQ. The CDR3 has 15 residues. This clone was seen just once. Only in-frame clones appear in the TCRdb table, and some are missing; sequencing was by immunoSEQ multiplex PCR. The data show approximately 290,000 clones, 90% seen once. The rearrangement links TRBV7-6 to TRBJ1-1; 9 nucleotides match TRBD1. The source is a woman under 30 with acute COVID-19. The specimen sequenced was PBMCs or T cells enriched from blood (not recorded which). CDR3 residues: CASSPDRGMNTEAFF. CDR3 bases: TGTGCCAGCAGCCCTGACAGGGGGATGAACACTGAAGCTTTCTTT. The full variable domain, rest sourced from reference TRBV7-6 and TRBJ1-1, is GAGVSQSPRYKVTKRGQDVALRCDPISGHVSLYWYRQALGQGPEFLTYFNYEAQQDKSGLPNDRFSAERPEGSISTLTIQRTEQRDSAMYRCASSPDRGMNTEAFFGQGTRLTVV.